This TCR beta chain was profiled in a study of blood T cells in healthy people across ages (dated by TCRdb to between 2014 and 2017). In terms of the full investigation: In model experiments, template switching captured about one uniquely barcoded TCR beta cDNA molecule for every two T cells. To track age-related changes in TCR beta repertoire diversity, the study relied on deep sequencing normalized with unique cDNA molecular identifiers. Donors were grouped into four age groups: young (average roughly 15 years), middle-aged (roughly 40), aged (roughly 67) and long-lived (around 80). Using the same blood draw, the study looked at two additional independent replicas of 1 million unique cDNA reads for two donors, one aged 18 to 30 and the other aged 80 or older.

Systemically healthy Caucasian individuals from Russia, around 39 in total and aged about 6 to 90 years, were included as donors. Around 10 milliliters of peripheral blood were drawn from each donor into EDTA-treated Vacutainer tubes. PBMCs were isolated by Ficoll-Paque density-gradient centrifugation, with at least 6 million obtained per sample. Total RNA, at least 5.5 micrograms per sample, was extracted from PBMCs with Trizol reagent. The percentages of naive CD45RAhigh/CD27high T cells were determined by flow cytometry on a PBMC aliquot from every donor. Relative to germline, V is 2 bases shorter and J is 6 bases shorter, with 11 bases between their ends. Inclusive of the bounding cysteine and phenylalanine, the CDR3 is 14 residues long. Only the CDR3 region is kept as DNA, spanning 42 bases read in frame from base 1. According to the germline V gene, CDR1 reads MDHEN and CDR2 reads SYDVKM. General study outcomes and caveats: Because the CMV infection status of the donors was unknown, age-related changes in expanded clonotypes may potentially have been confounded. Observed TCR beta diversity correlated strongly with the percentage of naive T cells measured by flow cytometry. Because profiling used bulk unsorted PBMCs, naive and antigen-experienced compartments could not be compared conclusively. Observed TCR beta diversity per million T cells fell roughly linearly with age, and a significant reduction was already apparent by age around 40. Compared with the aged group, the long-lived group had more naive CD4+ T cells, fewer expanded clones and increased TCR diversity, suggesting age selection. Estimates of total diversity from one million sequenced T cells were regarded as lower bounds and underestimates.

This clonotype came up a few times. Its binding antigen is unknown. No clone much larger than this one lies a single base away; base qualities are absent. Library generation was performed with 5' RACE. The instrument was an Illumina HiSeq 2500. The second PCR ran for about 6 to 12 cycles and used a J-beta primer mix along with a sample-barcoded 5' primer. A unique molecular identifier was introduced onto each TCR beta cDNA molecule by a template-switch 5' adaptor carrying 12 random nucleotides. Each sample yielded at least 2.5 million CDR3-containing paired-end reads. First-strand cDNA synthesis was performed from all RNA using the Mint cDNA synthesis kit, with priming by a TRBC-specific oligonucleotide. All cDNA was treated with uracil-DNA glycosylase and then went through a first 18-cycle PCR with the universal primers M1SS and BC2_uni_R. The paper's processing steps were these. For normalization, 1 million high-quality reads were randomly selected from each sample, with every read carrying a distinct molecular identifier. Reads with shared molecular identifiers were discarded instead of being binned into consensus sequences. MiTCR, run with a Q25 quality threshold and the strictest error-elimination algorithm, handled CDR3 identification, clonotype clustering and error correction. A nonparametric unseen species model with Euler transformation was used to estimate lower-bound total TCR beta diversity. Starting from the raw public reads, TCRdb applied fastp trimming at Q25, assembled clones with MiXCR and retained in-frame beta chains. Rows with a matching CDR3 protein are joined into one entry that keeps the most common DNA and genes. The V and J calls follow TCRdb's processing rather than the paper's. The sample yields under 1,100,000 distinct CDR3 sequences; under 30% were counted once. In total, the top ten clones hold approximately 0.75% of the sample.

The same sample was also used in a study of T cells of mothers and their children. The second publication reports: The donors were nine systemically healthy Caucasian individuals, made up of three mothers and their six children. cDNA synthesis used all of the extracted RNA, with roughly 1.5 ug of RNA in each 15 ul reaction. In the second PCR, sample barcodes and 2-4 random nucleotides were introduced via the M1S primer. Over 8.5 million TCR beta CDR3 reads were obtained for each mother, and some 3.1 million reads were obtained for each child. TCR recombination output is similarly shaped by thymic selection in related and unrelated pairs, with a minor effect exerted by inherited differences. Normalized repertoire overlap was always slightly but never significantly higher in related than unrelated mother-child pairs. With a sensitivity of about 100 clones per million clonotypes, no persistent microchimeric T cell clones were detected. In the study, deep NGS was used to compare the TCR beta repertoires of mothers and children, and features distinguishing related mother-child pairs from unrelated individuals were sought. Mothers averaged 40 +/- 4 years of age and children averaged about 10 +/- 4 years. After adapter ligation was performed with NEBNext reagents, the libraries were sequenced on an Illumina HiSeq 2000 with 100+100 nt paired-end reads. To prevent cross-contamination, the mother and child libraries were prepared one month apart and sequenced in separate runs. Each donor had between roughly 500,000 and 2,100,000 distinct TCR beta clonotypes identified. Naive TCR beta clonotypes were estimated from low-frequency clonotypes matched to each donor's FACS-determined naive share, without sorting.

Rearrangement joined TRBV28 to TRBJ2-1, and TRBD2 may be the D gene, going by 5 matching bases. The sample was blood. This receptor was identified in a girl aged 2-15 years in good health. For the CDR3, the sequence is CASSLALGPNEQFF. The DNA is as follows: TGTGCCAGCAGTTTAGCACTAGGCCCCAATGAGCAGTTCTTC.